This note documents a single T cell receptor (beta chain) sequence. Data came from immunoSEQ multiplex PCR; TCRdb stores just in-frame clones and leaves some out. The profile shows about 18,000 clones, approximately 94% of them singletons. The CDR3 has 14 residues. CDR1 is LNHDA, CDR2 SQIVND, per germline (reference sequence). Trimming took off 1 base at V and 7 bases at J, with 11 bases between the two ends. This sample is part of a study of B cell selection in AIRE deficiency. Sorted regulatory T cells were CD4-positive, CD25-high and CD127-low or negative. This sequence originates from a human donor in good health. Sequencing was performed on CD4+CD25+ Tregs sorted from PBMCs. The chain employs TRBV19 and TRBJ1-5; weak D call: TRBD1 (5 bases). The CDR3 DNA is TGTGCCAGTAGTATAGTCGGGGCAGGGCAGCCCCAGCATTTT. Its protein product is CASSIVGAGQPQHF.